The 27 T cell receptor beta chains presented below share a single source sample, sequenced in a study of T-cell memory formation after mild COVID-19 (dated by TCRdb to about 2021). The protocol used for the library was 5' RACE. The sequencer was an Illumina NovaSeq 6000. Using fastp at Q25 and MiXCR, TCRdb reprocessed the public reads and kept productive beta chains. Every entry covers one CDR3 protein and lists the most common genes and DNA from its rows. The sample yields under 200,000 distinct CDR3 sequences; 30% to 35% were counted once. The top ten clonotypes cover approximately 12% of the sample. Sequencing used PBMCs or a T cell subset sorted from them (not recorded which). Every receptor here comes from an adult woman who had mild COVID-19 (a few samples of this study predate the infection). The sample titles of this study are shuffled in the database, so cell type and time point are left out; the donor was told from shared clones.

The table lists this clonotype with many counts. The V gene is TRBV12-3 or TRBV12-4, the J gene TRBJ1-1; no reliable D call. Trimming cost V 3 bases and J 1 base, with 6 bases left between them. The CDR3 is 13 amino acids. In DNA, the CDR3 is TGTGCCAGCAGTTTTAAAGGGAACACTGAAGCTTTCTTT. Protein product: CASSFKGNTEAFF.

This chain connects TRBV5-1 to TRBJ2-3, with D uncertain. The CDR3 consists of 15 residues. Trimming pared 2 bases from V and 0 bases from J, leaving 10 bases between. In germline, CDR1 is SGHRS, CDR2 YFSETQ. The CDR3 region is CASSLFGSSTDTQYF. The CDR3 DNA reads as TGCGCCAGCAGCTTATTCGGCAGCAGCACAGATACGCAGTATTTT.

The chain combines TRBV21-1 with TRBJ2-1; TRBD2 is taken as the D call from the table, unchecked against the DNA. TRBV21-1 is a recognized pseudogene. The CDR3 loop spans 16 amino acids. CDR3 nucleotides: TGTGCCAGCGTGACCTGGGGACTAGCGGGAGGTAATGAGCAGTTCTTC. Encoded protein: CASVTWGLAGGNEQFF.

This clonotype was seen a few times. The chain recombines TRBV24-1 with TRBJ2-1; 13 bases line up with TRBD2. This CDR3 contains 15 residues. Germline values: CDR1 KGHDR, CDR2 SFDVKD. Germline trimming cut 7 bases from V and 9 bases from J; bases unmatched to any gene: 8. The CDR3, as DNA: TGTGCCACCAGGAGAGGACTAGCGGGAGAGGCTGAGCAGTTCTTC. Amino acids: CATRRGLAGEAEQFF.

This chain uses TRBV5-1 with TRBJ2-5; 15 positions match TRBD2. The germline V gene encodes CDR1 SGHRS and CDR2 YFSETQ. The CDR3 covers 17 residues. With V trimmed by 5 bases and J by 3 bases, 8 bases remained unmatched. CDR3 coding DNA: TGCGCCAGCAGACCGGGACTAGCGGGGGGTAAAAAAGAGACCCAGTACTTC. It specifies CASRPGLAGGKKETQYF.

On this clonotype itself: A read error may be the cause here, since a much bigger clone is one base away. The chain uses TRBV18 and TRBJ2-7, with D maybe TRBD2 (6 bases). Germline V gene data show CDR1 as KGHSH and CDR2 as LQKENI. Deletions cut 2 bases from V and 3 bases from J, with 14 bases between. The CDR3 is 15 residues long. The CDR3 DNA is TGTGCCAGCTCACCAGGGGACGGGGGAGTCTACGAGCAGTACTTC. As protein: CASSPGDGGVYEQYF.

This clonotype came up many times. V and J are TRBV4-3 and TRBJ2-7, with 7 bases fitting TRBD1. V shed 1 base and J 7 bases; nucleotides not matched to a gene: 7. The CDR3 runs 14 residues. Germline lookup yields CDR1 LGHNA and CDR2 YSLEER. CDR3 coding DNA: TGCGCCAGCAGCCAAGCGACAGCAGGGGGAGAGCAGTACTTC. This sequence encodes CASSQATAGGEQYF.

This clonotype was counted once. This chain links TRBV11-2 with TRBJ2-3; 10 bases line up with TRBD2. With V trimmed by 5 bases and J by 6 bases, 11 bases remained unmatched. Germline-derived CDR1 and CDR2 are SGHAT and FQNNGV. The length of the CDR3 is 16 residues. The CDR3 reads CASSKRASGSWDTQYF. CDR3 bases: TGTGCCAGCAGCAAACGGGCTAGCGGGAGTTGGGATACGCAGTATTTT. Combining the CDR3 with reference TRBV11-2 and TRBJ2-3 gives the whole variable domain EAGVAQSPRYKIIEKRQSVAFWCNPISGHATLYWYQQILGQGPKLLIQFQNNGVVDDSQLPKDRFSAERLKGVDSTLKIQPAKLEDSAVYLCASSKRASGSWDTQYFGPGTRLTVL.

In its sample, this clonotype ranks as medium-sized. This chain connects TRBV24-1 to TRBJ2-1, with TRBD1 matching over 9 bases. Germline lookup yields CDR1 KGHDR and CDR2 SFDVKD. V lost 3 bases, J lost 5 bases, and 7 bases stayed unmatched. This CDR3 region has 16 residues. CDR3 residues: CATSDPDRGHHNEQFF. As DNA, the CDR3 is TGTGCCACCAGTGATCCGGACAGGGGACACCACAATGAGCAGTTCTTC.

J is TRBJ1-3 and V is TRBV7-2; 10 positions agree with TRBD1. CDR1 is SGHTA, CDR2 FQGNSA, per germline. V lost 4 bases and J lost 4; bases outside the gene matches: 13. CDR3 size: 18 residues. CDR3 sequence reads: CASSSPMSTGGVGNTIYF. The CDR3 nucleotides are TGTGCCAGCAGCTCCCCCATGTCGACAGGGGGCGTCGGAAACACCATATATTTT.

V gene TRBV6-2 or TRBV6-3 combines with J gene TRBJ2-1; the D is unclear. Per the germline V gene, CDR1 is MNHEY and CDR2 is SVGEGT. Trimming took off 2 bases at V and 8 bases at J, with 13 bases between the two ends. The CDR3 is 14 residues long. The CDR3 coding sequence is TGTGCCAGCAGTTACCTCTCCGCTGGAGATGAGCAGTTCTTC. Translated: CASSYLSAGDEQFF.

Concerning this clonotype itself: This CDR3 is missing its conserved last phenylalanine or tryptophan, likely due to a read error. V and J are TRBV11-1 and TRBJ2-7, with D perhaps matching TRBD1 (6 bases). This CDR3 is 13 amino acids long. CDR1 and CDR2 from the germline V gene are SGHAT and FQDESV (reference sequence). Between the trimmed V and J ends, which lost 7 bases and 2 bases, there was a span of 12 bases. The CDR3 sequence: CASTRGRAYEQYI. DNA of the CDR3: TGTGCCAGCACCAGGGGTCGGGCCTACGAGCAGTACATC.

CDR3 sequence (DNA): TGTGCCACCAGCACTACCGGACCGGGACAGGGGGCGTTTGTAGGCGAAAAACTGTTTTTT. This gives the protein CATSTTGPGQGAFVGEKLFF. The chain recombines TRBV15 with TRBJ1-4; 12 nucleotides match TRBD1. In germline, CDR1 is LNHNV, CDR2 YYDKDF (reference sequence). Trimming at V came to 4 bases and at J to 8 bases, leaving 20 bases not matched to a gene. This CDR3 is built from 20 residues.

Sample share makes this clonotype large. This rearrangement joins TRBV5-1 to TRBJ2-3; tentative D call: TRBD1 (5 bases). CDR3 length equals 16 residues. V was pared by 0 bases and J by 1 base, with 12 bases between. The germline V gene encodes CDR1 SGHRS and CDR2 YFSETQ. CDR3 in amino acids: CASSLAQVTGTDTQYF. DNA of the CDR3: TGCGCCAGCAGCTTGGCCCAGGTGACAGGCACAGATACGCAGTATTTT.

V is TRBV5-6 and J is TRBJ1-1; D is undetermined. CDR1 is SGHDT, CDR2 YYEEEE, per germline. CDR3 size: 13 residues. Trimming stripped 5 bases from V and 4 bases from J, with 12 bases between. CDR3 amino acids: CASSPSAFTEAFF. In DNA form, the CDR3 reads TGTGCCAGCAGTCCCTCCGCCTTCACTGAAGCTTTCTTT.

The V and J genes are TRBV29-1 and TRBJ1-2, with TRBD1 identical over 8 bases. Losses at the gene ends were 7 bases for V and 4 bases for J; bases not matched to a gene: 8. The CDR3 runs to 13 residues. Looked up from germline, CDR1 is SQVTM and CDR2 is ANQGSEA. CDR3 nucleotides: TGCAGCGCTTATTCGGACAGGGCCTATGGCTACACCTTC. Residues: CSAYSDRAYGYTF. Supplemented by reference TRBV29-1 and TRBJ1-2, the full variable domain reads SAVISQKPSRDICQRGTSLTIQCQVDSQVTMMFWYRQQPGQSLTLIATANQGSEATYESGFVIDKFPISRPNLTFSTLTVSNMSPEDSSIYLCSAYSDRAYGYTFGSGTRLTVV.

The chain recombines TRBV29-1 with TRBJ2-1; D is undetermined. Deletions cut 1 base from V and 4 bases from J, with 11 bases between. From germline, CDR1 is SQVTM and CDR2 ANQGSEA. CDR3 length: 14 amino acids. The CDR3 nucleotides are TGCAGCGTTGAAGGCGCCGGCTTATACAATGAGCAGTTCTTC. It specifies CSVEGAGLYNEQFF.

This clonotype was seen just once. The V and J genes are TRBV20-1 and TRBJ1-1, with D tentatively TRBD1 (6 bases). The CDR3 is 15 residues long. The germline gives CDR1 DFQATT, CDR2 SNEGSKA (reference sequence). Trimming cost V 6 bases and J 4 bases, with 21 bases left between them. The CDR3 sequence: CSAEGQSIGGTEAFF. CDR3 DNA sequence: TGCAGTGCCGAAGGACAGAGTATCGGTGGCACTGAAGCTTTCTTT.

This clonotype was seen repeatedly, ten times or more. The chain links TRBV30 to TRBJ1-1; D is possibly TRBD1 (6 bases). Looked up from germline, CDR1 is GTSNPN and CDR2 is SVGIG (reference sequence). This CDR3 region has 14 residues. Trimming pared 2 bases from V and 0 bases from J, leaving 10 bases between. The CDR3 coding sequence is TGTGCCTGGAGTCGGGACACCATGAACACTGAAGCTTTCTTT. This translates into CAWSRDTMNTEAFF.

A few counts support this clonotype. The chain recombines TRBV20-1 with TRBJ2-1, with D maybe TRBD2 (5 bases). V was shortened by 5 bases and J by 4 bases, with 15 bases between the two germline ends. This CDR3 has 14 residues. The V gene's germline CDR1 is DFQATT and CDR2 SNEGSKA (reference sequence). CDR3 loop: CSAPRQAVYNEQFF. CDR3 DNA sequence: TGCAGTGCTCCTCGGCAAGCGGTGTACAATGAGCAGTTCTTC.

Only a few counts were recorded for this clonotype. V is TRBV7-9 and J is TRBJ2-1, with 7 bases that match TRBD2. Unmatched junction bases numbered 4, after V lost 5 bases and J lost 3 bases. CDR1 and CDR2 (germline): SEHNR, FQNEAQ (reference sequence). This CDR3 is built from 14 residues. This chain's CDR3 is CASSRPGGYNEQFF. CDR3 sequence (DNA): TGTGCCAGCAGCCGCCCGGGAGGCTACAATGAGCAGTTCTTC.

CDR3 coding DNA: TGCAGTGCTGAAGGCGGTGCGGAGACCCAGTACTTC. Translated: CSAEGGAETQYF. The rearrangement links TRBV20-1 to TRBJ2-5, with D unresolved. The CDR3 covers 12 residues. V shed 5 bases and J shed 5 bases, with 12 bases lying between them. The V gene's germline CDR1 is DFQATT and CDR2 SNEGSKA (reference sequence).

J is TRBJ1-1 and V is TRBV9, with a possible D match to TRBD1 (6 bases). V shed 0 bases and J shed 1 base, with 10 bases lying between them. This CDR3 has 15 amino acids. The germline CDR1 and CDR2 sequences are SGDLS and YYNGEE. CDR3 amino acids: CASSVEQGGNTEAFF. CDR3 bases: TGTGCCAGCAGCGTAGAACAGGGAGGGAACACTGAAGCTTTCTTT.

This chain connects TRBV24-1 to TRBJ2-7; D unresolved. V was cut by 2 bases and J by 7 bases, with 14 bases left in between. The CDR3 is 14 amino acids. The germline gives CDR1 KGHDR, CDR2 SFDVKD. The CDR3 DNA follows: TGTGCCACCAGTGATTGGACCGGAGCAGGAGAGCAGTACTTC. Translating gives CATSDWTGAGEQYF.

This chain's CDR3 is CASSPREGSGANVLTF. The CDR3 DNA follows: TGTGCCAGCAGCCCCAGGGAAGGCTCTGGGGCCAACGTCCTGACTTTC. The chain recombines TRBV12-3 or TRBV12-4 with TRBJ2-6; D is possibly TRBD1 (5 bases). The V end was cut by 6 bases, the J end by 0 bases, with 12 bases between. This CDR3 has 16 amino acids.

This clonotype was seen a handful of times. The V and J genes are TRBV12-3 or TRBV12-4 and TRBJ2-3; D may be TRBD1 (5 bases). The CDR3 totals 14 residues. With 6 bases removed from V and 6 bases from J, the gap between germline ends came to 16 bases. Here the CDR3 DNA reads TGTGCCAGCAGCCCCCTGTGGGGCGGTGATACGCAGTATTTT. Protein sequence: CASSPLWGGDTQYF.

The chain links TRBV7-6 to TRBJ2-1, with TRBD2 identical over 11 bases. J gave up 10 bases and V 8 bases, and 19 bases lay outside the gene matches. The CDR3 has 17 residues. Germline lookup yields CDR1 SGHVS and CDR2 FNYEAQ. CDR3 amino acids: CASSDGTSGPPGGEQFF. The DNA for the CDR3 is TGTGCCAGCTCGGATGGGACTAGCGGCCCTCCCGGGGGGGAGCAGTTCTTC.